The clone carrying this T cell receptor (beta chain) was observed at least ten times. The antigen is unknown. With 4 bases removed from V and 4 bases from J, the gap between germline ends came to 10 bases. This CDR3 has 13 residues. Germline CDR1 reads SGHTA; CDR2 reads FQGNSA. From the reads, TCRdb called clonotypes with MiXCR, one entry per CDR3 protein. The sample has 100,000 to 150,000 distinct CDR3 sequences; more than 30% are singletons. The data stem from a study of T cell repertoires in cytomegalovirus infection. Findings of the study overall: Identification of carriers of CMV plus the relevant HLA was achieved through cumulative public TCR beta family frequency. HLA-C-restricted, CMV-specific TCR beta clonotypes were dominant ex vivo.

The receptor was isolated from a human donor in good health (CMV status not recorded). Some clones in this sample may be carry-over from other donors' samples. The chain links TRBV7-2 to TRBJ1-1, with D possibly matching TRBD1 (5 bases). The sample here was CD8+ T cells from cultured PBMCs, taken from culture after CMV antigen stimulation. The CDR3, as DNA: TGTGCCAGCAGCTCAGGGCCCGTCACTGAAGCTTTCTTT. Its protein is CASSSGPVTEAFF. The full variable domain, its missing parts supplied by reference TRBV7-2 and TRBJ1-1, is GAGVSQSPSNKVTEKGKDVELRCDPISGHTALYWYRQSLGQGLEFLIYFQGNSAPDKSGLPSDRFSAERTGGSVSTLTIQRTQQEDSAVYLCASSSGPVTEAFFGQGTRLTVV.